This T cell receptor (beta chain) was identified in a study of T cells in Graves' hyperthyroidism and ophthalmopathy (dated by TCRdb to the late 2010s). Background for the entire study: Peripheral blood samples were taken at the time of initial diagnosis, prior to any treatment. TCR V-J signatures able to tell the groups apart were searched for in a discovery cohort of approximately 95 patients, of whom 40 to 45 had Graves' ophthalmopathy and some 60 had stable Graves' hyperthyroidism. Prospective prediction of ophthalmopathy was tested in an independent validation cohort consisting of 18 hyperthyroidism patients and around 16 patients who later progressed to ophthalmopathy. The 85 to 100 discovery patients were randomly split 7:3 into training and test sets. In several Graves' hyperthyroidism patients, the study also compared T-cell repertoires from thyroid tissue with T-cell repertoires from blood. Following sampling, methimazole starting at 30 mg daily was given to hyperthyroidism patients, and high-dose intravenous methylprednisolone was given to ophthalmopathy patients. The paper describes TCR Vbeta CDR3 sequencing of around 130 peripheral blood samples, made up of about 41 ophthalmopathy patients, 70 to 75 hyperthyroidism patients and 17 progressor patients. Broad study findings and their caveats: In validation, progression to ophthalmopathy was predicted by the model with approximately 67% sensitivity and 72% to 85% specificity, a median of about 6 months before onset. Sample size was not statistically predetermined, and blinding of investigators to group allocation was not performed. In cross-validation, a model built on a 13 V-J signature told ophthalmopathy apart from stable hyperthyroidism with less than 90% sensitivity and about 81% specificity, and in testing the same model reached 80%/75%. Most expanded thyroid clonotypes (frequency above 0.001) were also found in blood, which suggests that blood repertoires may mirror thyroid immune responses.

Ophthalmopathy patients had moderately to severely active disease, with a Clinical Activity Score of 3 or more, a NOSPECS grade of 4 or more, and a disease duration of less than 3 months. The study excluded patients with uncontrolled infections, other autoimmune diseases, pregnancy or lactation. Diagnoses were established on the basis of clinical symptoms, serum thyroxine and TRAb, thyroid ultrasound, and orbital computed tomography. PBMCs were separated from 10 ml of fresh peripheral blood using Ficoll-Paque density gradient centrifugation. Trizol reagent was used to extract total RNA, and RNA quality was then checked on an Agilent 2100 Bioanalyzer. This clonotype was counted many times. Its antigen remains unidentified. No per-base quality is available; no much larger clone lies one base away. The TCR beta CDR3 regions were amplified from RNA transcripts. The first round of RT-PCR for the TCR CDR3 was performed with the HTBI primer set and the Qiagen OneStep RT-PCR kit. Libraries were constructed in a second round of multiplex PCR, after which size selection and purification were carried out. Sequencing of the libraries was done on an Illumina HiSeq2000 using paired-end 100 bp reads. As for the original processing: SOAPnuke was used to process the raw data, throwing out any read that contained adapters or uncalled bases, had a mean Phred below 15, or lacked an exact constant-primer or identifier match. COPE v1.2.5 was used to merge the high-quality paired reads, and each unique nucleotide sequence was defined as a clonotype. MiTCR v1.1 was used to align clonotypes to the IMGT TRBV, TRBD and TRBJ reference segments. Only V-J combinations with frequency above 0.0001, covering about 99% of repertoires, were analysed. A TCS score was defined as the ratio between F50 (clonal expansion) and ExV (chaos), using BLOSUM62-based TCRdist between CDR3 peptides within each V-J. Welch's t-statistics and random forest reduced 500 to 650 V-J features to 10 to 15, which were used in a naive Bayes classifier (R e1071). TCRdb reprocessing: public reads trimmed at Q25 with fastp, clones called with MiXCR, in-frame beta chains kept. Every entry covers one CDR3 protein and lists the most common genes and DNA from its rows. These V and J calls originate from TCRdb's pipeline instead of the authors' own analysis. The sample contains around 530,000 distinct CDR3 sequences, 15% to 20% of them found a single time. Approximately 15% of the sample is in the top ten clones.

CDR1 and CDR2 are read off the germline V gene (reference sequence) as MNHEY and SMNVEV. Trimming removed 5 bases from V and 7 bases from J, leaving 18 bases between the germline ends. The cysteine opens and the phenylalanine closes a CDR3 of 14 amino acids. Only the CDR3 part of the read is kept: 42 bases, read in frame from the first base. The sample consisted of blood. Recombination joined TRBV27 with TRBJ2-7, with a weak D call of TRBD2 (5 bases match). The source is a woman under 30 with Graves' ophthalmopathy. The CDR3 corresponds to CASSPGVGYWEQYF. In nucleotide form, the sequence is TGTGCCAGCAGTCCCGGGGTGGGGTACTGGGAGCAGTACTTC.